This T cell receptor (beta chain) was retrieved from a study of cytomegalovirus exposure and HLA in healthy donors. Overall study context: The 110 or so validation repertoires used a platform that matched the one used for the approximately 610 first-cohort repertoires, as a later analysis reported.

With regard to this clone: As yet, its antigen is unknown.

The study's findings and limits: It was found in a later analysis that first-cohort TCR clusters tended to co-occur in the 90 to 150 validation repertoires. The study listed 150 to 200 cytomegalovirus-associated TCR beta chains. Reportedly, diagnosis of cytomegalovirus status by the classifier showed high specificity and sensitivity.

Germline-derived CDR1 and CDR2 are SGHNT and YENEEA. The CDR3 loop spans 15 amino acids. The trim removed 5 bases at V and 4 bases at J, leaving 4 bases unmatched. Profiled with immunoSEQ multiplex PCR; TCRdb holds only in-frame clones, not every one. This table holds under 250,000 clones, more than 75% found once. The sequence was obtained from a woman under 30 in good health and CMV-seropositive. Sequencing was carried out using PBMCs. The gene calls are TRBV11-3 and TRBJ2-1, with 11 bases identical to TRBD2. The CDR3 nucleotides are TGTGCCAGCAGCGCGACTAGCGGGAATTACAATGAGCAGTTCTTC. This sequence encodes CASSATSGNYNEQFF.